This is a list of T cell receptor beta chains from one sample in a study of technical replicates of blood from several donors. The assay was immunoSEQ multiplex PCR, and TCRdb's table has in-frame clones only and misses some. The data hold some 76,000 clones, with under 95% observed a single time. Sequencing input: T cells isolated from PBMCs. These receptors all stem from a human donor in good health. The CDR3 runs from the conserved cysteine through the conserved F or W. D genes are given only for firm matches. Some rows mark clone size as missing; the rest say once, few, many or name a class of expanded clone.

TRBD1	NA	TRBV29-1	TRBJ1-2	14	TGCAGCGTTACCGCCGGGACAGCTAACTATGGCTACACCTTC	CSVTAGTANYGYTF
NA	once	TRBV4-1	TRBJ2-1	12	TGCGCCAGCAGTTTGCAGGGGGGTGAGCAGTTCTTC	CASSLQGGEQFF
NA	NA	TRBV6-5	TRBJ1-1	13	TGTGCCAGCAGGTCTACAGGGCAAGTCGGGGCTTTCTTT	CASRSTGQVGAFF
TRBD2	NA	TRBV7-8	TRBJ2-1	15	TGTGCCAGCAGCTTAGGACTAGCGGGGTACAATGAGCAGTTCTTC	CASSLGLAGYNEQFF
TRBD2	NA	TRBV7-2	TRBJ2-1	17	TGTGCCAGCAGCTTAGAACACAGCGGGAGGCCCTACAATGAGCAGTTCTTC	CASSLEHSGRPYNEQFF
NA	NA	TRBV27	TRBJ1-1	13	TGTGCCAGCAGTTTTAGATCTCGGGGGGAAGCTTTCTTT	CASSFRSRGEAFF
TRBD2	NA	TRBV4-3	TRBJ2-3	18	TGCGCCAGCAGCCAAGATAGTAGCGGGAGTTCTTATGCAGATACGCAGTATTTT	CASSQDSSGSSYADTQYF
NA	NA	TRBV11-2	TRBJ1-3	16	TGTGCCAGCAGCCCCTCTACAGGGAGCTCTGGAAACACCATATATTTT	CASSPSTGSSGNTIYF
TRBD1	NA	TRBV19	TRBJ2-7	16	TGTGCCAGTAGTGTGGACAGGGAGGCCAGCTCCTACGAGCAGTACTTC	CASSVDREASSYEQYF
TRBD1	NA	TRBV11-2	TRBJ2-5	12	TGTGCCAGCGGGACAGGGCGGGAGACCCAGTACTTC	CASGTGRETQYF
NA	NA	TRBV11-2	TRBJ1-1	15	TGTGCCAGCTCCTTAGCCCCGGGACTGTCCACTGAAGCTTTCTTT	CASSLAPGLSTEAFF
TRBD2	NA	TRBV7-3	TRBJ2-1	16	TGTGCCAGCAGCCCGACCACCGGGACTAGCTACAATGAGCAGTTCTTC	CASSPTTGTSYNEQFF
NA	NA	TRBV2	TRBJ1-5	15	TGTGCCAGCAGTGAAGTCCAGGGGAGCAATCAGCCCCAGCATTTT	CASSEVQGSNQPQHF
TRBD2	NA	TRBV7-2	TRBJ2-2	15	TGTGCCAGCAGCTGGGGCGTCGGGAGGGCCGGGGAGCTGTTTTTT	CASSWGVGRAGELFF
TRBD1	NA	TRBV7-2	TRBJ2-1	14	TGTGCCAGCAGCTTCCAGGGGGCGCGCAATGAGCAGTTCTTC	CASSFQGARNEQFF
TRBD2	NA	TRBV29-1	TRBJ2-1	14	TGCAGCGTTGTAGCGGGAGGGCCTAACAATGAGCAGTTCTTC	CSVVAGGPNNEQFF
NA	NA	TRBV28	TRBJ2-7	15	TGTGCCAGCAGCATCGCAGGGGAAGGAACCTACGAGCAGTACTTC	CASSIAGEGTYEQYF
NA	NA	TRBV7-2	TRBJ2-2	19	TGTGCCAGCAGCTTAACCCCGAGTTCCGGGGGAGCGCACACCGGGGAGCTGTTTTTT	CASSLTPSSGGAHTGELFF
NA	NA	TRBV9	TRBJ2-1	13	TGTGCCAGCAGCGTAGGTAACACCAATGAGCAGTTCTTC	CASSVGNTNEQFF
TRBD2	NA	TRBV7-2	TRBJ2-1	17	TGTGCCAGCAGCTTAGCTCTAGGGACTACCTCCTACAATGAGCAGTTCTTC	CASSLALGTTSYNEQFF
TRBD1	NA	TRBV29-1	TRBJ1-1	12	TGCAGCGCTGGGACAGGCGACAGTGAAGCTTTCTTT	CSAGTGDSEAFF
NA	once	TRBV7-6	TRBJ2-1	12	TGTGCCAGCAGCCTAAACGACAATGAGCAGTTCTTC	CASSLNDNEQFF
TRBD1	NA	TRBV11-2	TRBJ2-2	17	TGTGCCAGCAGCCGGGACAGGGGACTAGCGAACACCGGGGAGCTGTTTTTT	CASSRDRGLANTGELFF
TRBD1	NA	TRBV5-6	TRBJ2-7	15	TGTGCCAGCAGCCAGACAGGGGTAAGCTCCTACGAGCAGTACTTC	CASSQTGVSSYEQYF
NA	NA	TRBV6-1	TRBJ1-3	14	TGTGCCAGCAGTGTCAACGACAGGGGAAACACCATATATTTT	CASSVNDRGNTIYF
TRBD1	NA	TRBV7-9	TRBJ1-2	15	TGTGCCAGCAGCTTAGGCCAGGGGGCAAGCTATGGCTACACCTTC	CASSLGQGASYGYTF
TRBD2	NA	TRBV10-1	TRBJ2-2	15	TGCGCCAGCAGGGGGGGGGAGATAGCCGCCGGGGAGCTGTTTTTT	CASRGGEIAAGELFF
NA	NA	TRBV11-3	TRBJ1-6	11	TGTGCCAGCAGCTCGAATTCACCCCTCCACTTT	CASSSNSPLHF
NA	NA	TRBV30	TRBJ2-5	13	TGTGCCTGGAATCCAAGGACAGTCGGGACCCAGTACTTC	CAWNPRTVGTQYF
NA	NA	TRBV11-2	TRBJ1-2	13	TGTGCCAGCAGCTTCGGCAGGGGTTATGGCTACACCTTC	CASSFGRGYGYTF
NA	NA	TRBV5-6	TRBJ2-7	15	TGTGCCAGCAGCGTTTACAGGGGGGGCTCCTACGAGCAGTACTTC	CASSVYRGGSYEQYF
NA	NA	TRBV6-6	TRBJ1-5	14	TGTGCCAGCAGTTACTACGGGGGTAGGGAGCCCCAGCATTTT	CASSYYGGREPQHF
NA	NA	TRBV7-8	TRBJ1-5	15	TGTGCCAGCAGCTTACAGGGTTCGAGCAATCAGCCCCAGCATTTT	CASSLQGSSNQPQHF
NA	NA	TRBV15	TRBJ2-6	17	TGTGCCACCAGCAGGAGTTTTAAGGGGCGGGGGGCCAACGTCCTGACTTTC	CATSRSFKGRGANVLTF
NA	NA	TRBV14	TRBJ2-5	12	TGTGCCAGCAGCCAAGGGCAGGAGACCCAGTACTTC	CASSQGQETQYF
NA	once	TRBV5-1	TRBJ1-2	13	TGCGCCAGCAGCTTGGGGGCAGGGGATGGCTACACCTTC	CASSLGAGDGYTF
NA	NA	TRBV6-5	TRBJ2-2	15	TGTGCCAGCAGTTACCCGGCAGGGGTTGGCGGGGAGCTGTTTTTT	CASSYPAGVGGELFF
TRBD2	NA	TRBV7-2	TRBJ2-1	16	TGTGCCAGCAGCTTTCAGCGGGGCCCTACTAACAATGAGCAGTTCTTC	CASSFQRGPTNNEQFF
NA	NA	TRBV16	TRBJ1-2	16	TGTGCCAGCAGCCAATCGGTCGAAGAGGGGAGGAATGGCTACACCTTC	CASSQSVEEGRNGYTF
NA	NA	TRBV7-9	TRBJ1-3	13	TGTGCCAGCAGCCCCTCCTCTGGAAACACCATATATTTT	CASSPSSGNTIYF
NA	NA	TRBV19	TRBJ1-4	16	TGTGCCAGTAGTATAGCCCTGACAGGCACTAATGAAAAACTGTTTTTT	CASSIALTGTNEKLFF
NA	NA	TRBV19	TRBJ2-1	15	TGTGCCAGTAGTATGGAGGCTTGGAGTTACAATGAGCAGTTCTTC	CASSMEAWSYNEQFF
NA	NA	TRBV6-5	TRBJ1-5	15	TGTGCCAGCAGTTACTCGAGACAGTCCAATCAGCCCCAGCATTTT	CASSYSRQSNQPQHF
TRBD2	NA	TRBV10-1	TRBJ2-1	16	TGCGCCAGCAGTGAGTCGGTGCTAGCGGGAGACAATGAGCAGTTCTTC	CASSESVLAGDNEQFF
NA	NA	TRBV4-1	TRBJ2-1	15	TGCGCCAGCAGCCAAGGGCGGGATACCTACAATGAGCAGTTCTTC	CASSQGRDTYNEQFF
NA	NA	TRBV2	TRBJ2-7	15	TGTGCCAGCAGCCCGACAGGAGACCCATCCTACGAGCAGTACTTC	CASSPTGDPSYEQYF
TRBD1	NA	TRBV28	TRBJ2-7	15	TGTGCCAGCAGTAAGAGGCAGGGGGTTTCCTACGAGCAGTACTTC	CASSKRQGVSYEQYF
NA	NA	TRBV11-3	TRBJ1-3	12	TGTGCCAGCAGCTTACGTGGAAACACCATATATTTT	CASSLRGNTIYF
TRBD2	NA	TRBV10-2	TRBJ2-7	16	TGCGCCAGCAGTGAGGGGGGACTAGCGGGGGTCGACGAGCAGTACTTC	CASSEGGLAGVDEQYF
TRBD1	NA	TRBV5-4	TRBJ2-4	16	TGTGCCAGCAGCTTGGGGGGACAGGGGGTGGTAAACATTCAGTACTTC	CASSLGGQGVVNIQYF
TRBD2	NA	TRBV5-4	TRBJ2-7	15	TGTGCCAGCAGCGGTAGGGGAGGGTCCTCCTACGAGCAGTACTTC	CASSGRGGSSYEQYF
TRBD1	NA	TRBV12-5	TRBJ1-2	15	TGTGCTAGTGGTTTGGCCCGACAGGGTTTGAATGGCTACACCTTC	CASGLARQGLNGYTF
NA	NA	TRBV6-1	TRBJ1-1	12	TGTGCCAGCAGTGGATATGAGACTGAAGCTTTCTTT	CASSGYETEAFF
NA	NA	TRBV25-1	TRBJ1-3	14	TGTGCCAGCAGTGATACAGGAGCTGGAAACACCATATATTTT	CASSDTGAGNTIYF
NA	NA	TRBV2	TRBJ2-7	13	TGTGCCAGCAGGAAGACAGATTCCTACGAGCAGTACTTC	CASRKTDSYEQYF